These 13 T cell receptor beta chains were all obtained from the same sample, sequenced in a study of T cell changes during pregnancy in multiple sclerosis. Sequencing was performed with immunoSEQ multiplex PCR; in TCRdb, only in-frame clones are kept and a portion is missing. Of roughly 72,000 clones in the sample, just over 90% were seen once. The source was CD4+ T cells from peripheral blood mononuclear cells, collected before pregnancy. The origin of the receptors is a female donor with multiple sclerosis, enrolled in a pregnancy study.

The chain joins TRBV7-3 to TRBJ2-1, with TRBD2 matching over 8 bases. With 5 bases clipped from V and 6 bases from J, the junction kept 3 bases outside the gene matches. Germline CDR1 reads SGHTA; CDR2 reads FQGTGA. This CDR3 contains 13 residues. In nucleotides, the CDR3 is TGTGCCAGCAGCCGGGGGGGCCTCAATGAGCAGTTCTTC. Translated, it gives CASSRGGLNEQFF.

Here the CDR3 DNA reads TGTGCCTCTTCCCCAGGGGCTAACTCCTACGAGCAGTACTTC. Its protein is CASSPGANSYEQYF. The chain uses TRBV19 and TRBJ2-7; D possibly corresponds to TRBD1 (6 bases). V was trimmed by 11 bases and J by 0 bases, leaving 17 bases between them. Germline V CDR1 and CDR2: LNHDA, SQIVND (reference sequence). The CDR3 loop spans 14 amino acids.

This chain uses TRBV7-8 with TRBJ2-7; tentative D call: TRBD1 (5 bases). CDR3 length: 14 amino acids. Per germline, CDR1 SGHVS and CDR2 FQNEAQ. V lost 0 bases to trimming and J lost 2 bases, with 8 bases between them. CDR3 DNA sequence: TGTGCCAGCAGCTTAGCCGGACAAACCTACGAGCAGTACTTC. Translating it yields CASSLAGQTYEQYF. Full variable domain (remainder filled in from reference TRBV7-8 and TRBJ2-7): GAGVSQSPRYKVAKRGQDVALRCDPISGHVSLFWYQQALGQGPEFLTYFQNEAQLDKSGLPSDRFFAERPEGSVSTLKIQRTQQEDSAVYLCASSLAGQTYEQYFGPGTRLTVT.

This rearrangement joins TRBV15 to TRBJ2-1, with 13 bases fitting TRBD2. The V segment lost 0 bases and the J segment 12 bases; nucleotides outside the gene matches: 5. Germline assignment: CDR1 LNHNV and CDR2 YYDKDF (reference sequence). The CDR3 has 15 amino acids. CDR3 sequence: CATSRERTSGSGQFF. CDR3 DNA sequence: TGTGCCACCAGCAGAGAACGGACTAGCGGGAGTGGGCAGTTCTTC.

The chain joins TRBV5-1 to TRBJ1-1, with 10 bases fitting TRBD1. CDR3 length: 14 residues. Germline V lookup: CDR1 SGHRS, CDR2 YFSETQ. The V gene end was trimmed by 4 bases and the J gene end by 6 bases; junction bases not matched to a gene: 6. DNA for the CDR3: TGCGCCAGCAGCAGGGACAGGGGCACAGCTGAAGCTTTCTTT. This codes for CASSRDRGTAEAFF.

The J gene is TRBJ1-4, the V gene TRBV5-1; D unresolved. Germline loops: CDR1 SGHRS, CDR2 YFSETQ. Trimming took off 4 bases at V and 8 bases at J, with 18 bases between the two ends. The CDR3 runs to 15 residues. As DNA, the CDR3 is TGCGCCAGCAGCCCCTCCGATCGGGTCGACGAAAAACTGTTTTTT. It is translated as CASSPSDRVDEKLFF.

V and J are TRBV6-4 and TRBJ2-7, with D possibly being TRBD1 (5 bases). The CDR3 is 15 amino acids. From germline, CDR1 is MRHNA and CDR2 SNTAGT. Trimming removed 0 bases from V and 2 bases from J, with 11 bases in between. The CDR3: CASSDSEGVTYEQYF. Written as DNA, the CDR3 is TGTGCCAGCAGTGACTCTGAAGGGGTAACCTACGAGCAGTACTTC.

CDR3 coding DNA: TGTGCCAGCAGACCTGGGACAGGACATACTGAAGCTTTCTTT. Its translation is CASRPGTGHTEAFF. V usage is TRBV6-4 and J usage is TRBJ1-1, with TRBD1 matching 8 bases. The CDR3 consists of 14 residues. The germline V gene encodes CDR1 MRHNA and CDR2 SNTAGT. V shed 6 bases, J shed 5 bases, and the junction held 8 bases outside the gene matches.

This chain uses TRBV12-2 with TRBJ1-1; the table names TRBD1, a call not compared with the DNA. TRBV12-2 constitutes a pseudogene. There are 15 residues in the CDR3. CDR3 residues: CASRLVGAPYTEAFF. The DNA of the CDR3 is TGTGCAAGTCGCTTAGTTGGGGCGCCATACACTGAAGCTTTCTTT.

The chain carries TRBV6-5 and TRBJ2-3, with 8 bases fitting TRBD1. The trim removed 2 bases at V and 5 bases at J, leaving 3 bases unmatched. This CDR3 spans 14 amino acids. Germline V gives CDR1 MNHEY, CDR2 SVGAGI. CDR3 protein: CASSYAGTGDTQYF. DNA of the CDR3: TGTGCCAGCAGTTACGCCGGGACAGGAGATACGCAGTATTTT.

This CDR3 reads CASSERGLAQETQYF. DNA for the CDR3: TGTGCCAGCAGTGAAAGGGGACTAGCGCAAGAGACCCAGTACTTC. The chain joins TRBV6-1 to TRBJ2-5; 10 nucleotides align to TRBD2. The CDR3 extends over 15 amino acids. CDR1 and CDR2 from the germline V gene are MNHNS and SASEGT. V shed 2 bases, J shed 2 bases, and the junction held 2 bases outside the gene matches.

The chain couples TRBV5-1 to TRBJ2-7; D is perhaps TRBD1 (6 bases). With 1 base removed from V and 2 bases from J, the gap between germline ends came to 10 bases. The CDR3 has 14 residues. Germline V lookup: CDR1 SGHRS, CDR2 YFSETQ. CDR3 nucleotides: TGCGCCAGCAGCTTGTGGTGGGGGCCCTACGAGCAGTACTTC. Its protein product is CASSLWWGPYEQYF.

This rearrangement joins TRBV5-6 to TRBJ1-1; no clear D. The germline CDR1 and CDR2 sequences are SGHDT and YYEEEE. Trimming pared 3 bases from V and 2 bases from J, leaving 11 bases between. This CDR3 comprises 14 residues. The DNA for the CDR3 is TGTGCCAGCAGCTGGAGAGGGTACAACACTGAAGCTTTCTTT. As protein: CASSWRGYNTEAFF. Based on the CDR3 plus reference TRBV5-6 and TRBJ1-1, the full variable domain is DAGVTQSPTHLIKTRGQQVTLRCSPKSGHDTVSWYQQALGQGPQFIFQYYEEEERQRGNFPDRFSGHQFPNYSSELNVNALLLGDSALYLCASSWRGYNTEAFFGQGTRLTVV.